This T cell receptor beta chain was obtained from a study of blood T cell repertoires in COVID-19. The table lists this clone with a few counts. Everyone who took part was about 18 to 89 years old, and they came from about two dozen US areas. Method: immunoSEQ multiplex PCR; TCRdb's copy keeps in-frame clones and lacks some. The sample consists of about 460,000 clones, 70% to 90% of them appearing once. The source is a woman aged 55-70 years who had recovered from COVID-19. Sequences were obtained from PBMCs or T cells enriched from blood (not recorded which).

CDR3 protein: CASSLNRAAGELFF. The CDR3 region has the DNA TGTGCCAGCAGCTTAAACAGGGCGGCCGGGGAGCTGTTTTTT. The chain has TRBV7-2 and TRBJ2-2; possibly TRBD1 for D (6 bases). Germline V gives CDR1 SGHTA, CDR2 FQGNSA. The V and J ends lost 2 bases and 6 bases respectively, with 10 bases between them. The CDR3 runs 14 residues.